This T cell receptor (beta chain) was recovered during a study of T cell responses to AZD1222 COVID-19 vaccine. Overall study findings and caveats: In all cases, repertoires were sampled only after the peak T cell response.

Only in-frame clones appear in the TCRdb table, and some are missing; sequencing was by immunoSEQ multiplex PCR. The data hold about 150,000 clones, with around 90% observed a single time. To note about this clone: Its antigen is not known.

Doses given second, at about 4 or about 12 weeks, were pooled. V gave up 2 bases and J gave up 1 base, with 14 bases separating them. Per germline, CDR1 MNHEY and CDR2 SVGEGT. This CDR3 is 16 amino acids long. V and J are TRBV6-2 or TRBV6-3 and TRBJ1-1; D is perhaps TRBD1 (5 bases). The receptor was derived from an adult who received the AZD1222 COVID-19 vaccine. This specimen consisted of peripheral blood, obtained 28 days after the second AZD1222 dose. The CDR3 DNA follows: TGTGCCAGCAGTTACATCGCGGGACCAACGAACACTGAAGCTTTCTTT. This gives the protein CASSYIAGPTNTEAFF.